This T cell receptor beta chain was documented in a study of cytotoxic CD8 clonotypes in ibrutinib-treated CLL. The CDR3 spans 18 residues. J was trimmed by 9 bases and V by 0 bases; bases with no gene match: 16. CDR1 is SGHRS, CDR2 YFSETQ, per germline. The table came from immunoSEQ multiplex PCR; TCRdb's copy has only in-frame clones and leaves some out. Of fewer than 30,000 clones listed, about two thirds are singletons. This clone has more than one count but fewer than ten. This sequence joins TRBV5-1 and TRBJ2-1, with 9 bases matching TRBD1. The clonotype originates from a human donor with chronic lymphocytic leukemia. Sample: PBMCs, taken after 24 months of ibrutinib treatment. The CDR3, as DNA: TGCGCCAGCAGCTTGGAGATACCCCGTATTACAGGGGGCGGTGAGCAGTTCTTC. This translates into CASSLEIPRITGGGEQFF.